These 18 T cell receptor beta chains share one sample of origin, sequenced in a study of cytomegalovirus exposure and HLA in healthy donors. PCR amplification relied on 60 Vbeta primers (plus 13 Jbeta primers). TCRdb keeps only in-frame clones here, not all; method: immunoSEQ multiplex PCR. The table has 150,000 or so clones, around 80% seen once. Sequencing input: PBMCs. These receptors originate from a man aged 35 to 55 in good health and CMV-seronegative.

This rearrangement joins TRBV18 to TRBJ1-6, with 8 bases that match TRBD1. Per the germline V gene, CDR1 is KGHSH and CDR2 is LQKENI. This CDR3 is 15 amino acids long. Trimming removed 1 base from V and 7 bases from J; junction bases left unmatched: 3. The CDR3 coding sequence is TGTGCCAGCTCACCACTGCAGGGGGCCAATTCACCCCTCCACTTT. It codes for CASSPLQGANSPLHF.

This clone has only a few counts. Other nucleotide sequences in the sample specify the same CDR3. The CDR3: CASSPGLAGQETQYF. The CDR3, as DNA: TGCGCCAGCAGCCCGGGACTAGCGGGACAAGAGACCCAGTACTTC. The chain recombines TRBV5-1 with TRBJ2-5; 13 nucleotides agree with TRBD2. V shed 4 bases, J shed 2 bases, and the junction held 2 bases outside the gene matches. The CDR3 has 15 amino acids. CDR1 is SGHRS, CDR2 YFSETQ, per germline.

This clone has a handful of counts. J is TRBJ1-2 and V is TRBV6-6; D unclear. Germline values: CDR1 MNHNY, CDR2 SVGAGI (reference sequence). Trimming left V 4 bases short and J 8 bases short, with 11 bases between. This CDR3 is 12 amino acids long. In DNA, the CDR3 is TGTGCCAGCAGTTCCAACGCGGGAGGCTACACCTTC. Amino acid sequence: CASSSNAGGYTF.

The V call is TRBV7-9, the J call TRBJ2-7; a possible D gene is TRBD1 (6 bases). This CDR3 contains 14 residues. Germline values: CDR1 SEHNR, CDR2 FQNEAQ (reference sequence). Trimming cost V 1 base and J 2 bases, with 9 bases left between them. The CDR3 DNA follows: TGTGCCAGCAGCTTAGACAGGGCCCCCTACGAGCAGTACTTC. This sequence encodes CASSLDRAPYEQYF.

This rearrangement joins TRBV5-4 to TRBJ2-2; D not certain. In germline, CDR1 is SGHNT, CDR2 YYREEE (reference sequence). Trimming left V 0 bases short and J 10 bases short, with 7 bases between. The CDR3 is made up of 12 amino acids. The chain's CDR3 is CASSLGTAELFF. The CDR3 DNA follows: TGTGCCAGCAGCTTGGGCACAGCGGAGCTGTTTTTT.

The chain employs TRBV21-1 and TRBJ2-7; TRBD1 is the table's D call and was not checked against the DNA. TRBV21-1 is assigned pseudogene status. This CDR3 is 12 amino acids long. The DNA for the CDR3 is TGTGCCAGAACAGGGCCTGAGGACGAGCAGTACGTC. It translates to CARTGPEDEQYV.

The gene calls are TRBV27 and TRBJ2-3; 9 bases match TRBD2. Germline CDR1 MNHEY, CDR2 SMNVEV (reference sequence). The CDR3 consists of 14 residues. Trimming removed 7 bases from V and 4 bases from J; junction bases left unmatched: 6. The CDR3 protein is CASISSGRPDTQYF. CDR3 DNA sequence: TGTGCCAGCATAAGTAGCGGGAGACCAGATACGCAGTATTTT.

This chain uses TRBV9 with TRBJ2-3; tentatively, D is TRBD2 (6 bases). The CDR3 is 15 amino acids. Trimming took 0 bases from V and 2 from J, leaving 10 bases between them. CDR1 is SGDLS, CDR2 YYNGEE, per germline. CDR3 in amino acids: CASSVVGGYTDTQYF. The CDR3 bases are TGTGCCAGCAGCGTAGTCGGGGGTTACACAGATACGCAGTATTTT.

J is TRBJ1-1 and V is TRBV5-1, with D hard to call. CDR3 size: 15 residues. Germline V CDR1 and CDR2: SGHRS, YFSETQ. V was clipped by 4 bases and J by 8 bases, with 21 bases between them. The DNA for the CDR3 is TGCGCCAGCAGCGATCCCCAGGCCGCCGCCAACGAAGCTTTCTTT. This encodes CASSDPQAAANEAFF.

The rearrangement links TRBV6-6 to TRBJ1-5; 9 positions agree with TRBD1. Germline trimming cut 2 bases from V and 5 bases from J; bases unmatched to any gene: 4. The CDR3 contains 15 residues. Per germline, CDR1 MNHNY and CDR2 SVGAGI (reference sequence). CDR3 in amino acids: CASSYGTGIHQPQHF. CDR3 bases: TGTGCCAGCAGTTACGGGACAGGGATCCATCAGCCCCAGCATTTT.

This clone has a handful of counts. The V gene is TRBV7-8, the J gene TRBJ2-5; possible D gene TRBD1, 5 bases. The CDR3 consists of 15 residues. V lost 1 base to trimming and J lost 4 bases, with 13 bases between them. Germline CDR1 is SGHVS and CDR2 is FQNEAQ. The CDR3: CASSLDSLGRETQYF. The CDR3 nucleotides read TGTGCCAGCAGCTTAGATTCCCTGGGGCGAGAGACCCAGTACTTC. Full variable domain (outside the CDR3, taken from reference TRBV7-8 and TRBJ2-5): GAGVSQSPRYKVAKRGQDVALRCDPISGHVSLFWYQQALGQGPEFLTYFQNEAQLDKSGLPSDRFFAERPEGSVSTLKIQRTQQEDSAVYLCASSLDSLGRETQYFGPGTRLLVL.

This sequence joins TRBV5-8 and TRBJ1-3; D unresolved. The germline V and J ends were trimmed by 4 bases and 0 bases, with 11 bases remaining between them. This CDR3 has 15 amino acids. Germline V gene lookup returns CDR1 SGHTS and CDR2 YDEGEE. The CDR3 here is CASSPVESSGNTIYF. The CDR3 bases are TGTGCCAGCAGCCCGGTCGAGTCCTCTGGAAACACCATATATTTT. The full variable domain, with the rest looked up from reference TRBV5-8 and TRBJ1-3, is EAGVTQSPTHLIKTRGQQATLRCSPISGHTSVYWYQQALGLGLQFLLWYDEGEERNRGNFPPRFSGRQFPNYSSELNVNALELEDSALYLCASSPVESSGNTIYFGEGSWLTVV.

The chain uses TRBV27 and TRBJ1-3; 7 bases align to TRBD1. V lost 6 bases and J lost 9; bases outside the gene matches: 11. Germline-derived CDR1 and CDR2 are MNHEY and SMNVEV (reference sequence). The length of the CDR3 is 14 residues. CDR3 in amino acids: CASSLQGPRGTIYF. The CDR3 DNA reads as TGTGCCAGCAGCCTACAGGGGCCCCGGGGCACCATATATTTT.

The gene calls are TRBV7-9 and TRBJ1-2, with TRBD1 matching 7 bases. J was trimmed by 2 bases and V by 2 bases; bases with no gene match: 2. Germline V gene lookup returns CDR1 SEHNR and CDR2 FQNEAQ (reference sequence). This CDR3 is built from 14 residues. Here the CDR3 DNA reads TGTGCCAGCAGCTTATGGGACAGAAACTATGGCTACACCTTC. This codes for CASSLWDRNYGYTF.

The chain recombines TRBV6-5 with TRBJ2-7; D is possibly TRBD2 (6 bases). The CDR3 runs to 14 residues. The germline V and J ends were trimmed by 0 bases and 4 bases, with 10 bases remaining between them. CDR1 MNHEY and CDR2 SVGAGI come from the germline V gene. CDR3 in DNA: TGTGCCAGCAGTTACTCCCCCGCGGGGTACGAGCAGTACTTC. This sequence encodes CASSYSPAGYEQYF.

The chain has TRBV29-1 and TRBJ1-4; a weak D match, TRBD1 (6 bases). Trimming stripped 5 bases from V and 4 bases from J, with 11 bases between. CDR3 length equals 13 residues. Per germline, CDR1 SQVTM and CDR2 ANQGSEA. The DNA for the CDR3 is TGCAGCGTTCGGGACACGAATAATGAAAAACTGTTTTTT. It is translated as CSVRDTNNEKLFF.

The chain couples TRBV6-6 to TRBJ2-3, with unresolved D. The CDR3 runs 13 residues. V was cut by 0 bases and J by 4 bases, with 5 bases left in between. From germline, CDR1 is MNHNY and CDR2 SVGAGI (reference sequence). The CDR3 nucleotides read TGTGCCAGCAGTTACTCAGCTGCAGATACGCAGTATTTT. Its protein product is CASSYSAADTQYF.

The rearrangement joins TRBV7-9 to TRBJ2-5; D might be TRBD1 (5 bases). There are 16 residues in the CDR3. Trimming took 6 bases from V and 5 from J, leaving 22 bases between them. The germline V gene has CDR1 SEHNR and CDR2 FQNEAQ (reference sequence). CDR3 sequence (DNA): TGTGCCAGCAGGAGAAGTAGGGGAATCTCCAGGGAGACCCAGTACTTC. Translated: CASRRSRGISRETQYF.